This is a list of T cell receptor beta chains from one sample in a study of shared T cell receptors in the human thymus. This table comes from immunoSEQ multiplex PCR, and its TCRdb copy is limited to in-frame clones, with some not included. The table includes hundreds of thousands of clones, just under 95% detected once. Sequenced sample: thymocytes. The receptors were gathered from a human donor. Each CDR3 is given with its conserved first and last residue. Each record gives: V gene, J gene, CDR3 protein.

v_call: TRBV25-1; j_call: TRBJ2-3; cdr3_aa: CASSGDTTSTDTQYF
v_call: TRBV20-1; j_call: TRBJ2-7; cdr3_aa: CSARGSSEQYF
v_call: TRBV11-3; j_call: TRBJ2-7; cdr3_aa: CASSPDADAYEQYF
v_call: TRBV27; j_call: TRBJ2-1; cdr3_aa: CASSLEGGVDEQFF
v_call: TRBV15; j_call: TRBJ1-5; cdr3_aa: CATSRGIPGTGDSNQPQHF
v_call: TRBV28; j_call: TRBJ1-2; cdr3_aa: CASSSQGPPIGGYTF
v_call: TRBV6-1; j_call: TRBJ2-7; cdr3_aa: CASSNGTGTYEQYF
v_call: TRBV6-6; j_call: TRBJ1-4; cdr3_aa: CASSHGTGGGEKLFF
v_call: TRBV4-1; j_call: TRBJ2-7; cdr3_aa: CASSSGTVAYEQYF
v_call: TRBV9; j_call: TRBJ2-7; cdr3_aa: CASSVAPQGPAYEQYF
v_call: TRBV7-9; j_call: TRBJ1-4; cdr3_aa: CASRVLGRLFF
v_call: TRBV14; j_call: TRBJ2-1; cdr3_aa: CASSQDRREEVNEQFF
v_call: TRBV7-2; j_call: TRBJ2-7; cdr3_aa: CASSSYRDRSYEQYF
v_call: TRBV2; j_call: TRBJ2-5; cdr3_aa: CASSGDAETQYF
v_call: TRBV5-6; j_call: TRBJ1-5; cdr3_aa: CASSLKEMRTGGGNQPQHF
v_call: TRBV6-4; j_call: TRBJ1-1; cdr3_aa: CASSDGGVTEAFF
v_call: TRBV27; j_call: TRBJ2-1; cdr3_aa: CASSFGQALEQFF